The T cell receptor (beta chain) described here comes from a study of human T cells and chemical hapten exposure. Broader study findings: The number of TCRs over 1 in 1000 frequency stayed unchanged after DPC. The study found that PT1 expanded TCR counts correlated positively with patch test score. Donors were affected by alopecia, so their immune reaction might vary from that of healthy individuals.

V shed 5 bases and J 0 bases; nucleotides not matched to a gene: 6. Germline V lookup: CDR1 SGHVS, CDR2 FNYEAQ. This CDR3 spans 16 amino acids. TCRdb recomputed calls from the RACE reads with MiXCR, one row per CDR3 protein. The data hold a few hundred thousand distinct CDR3 sequences, with approximately 8.6% observed a single time. Described time point: pre-sensitization, week 0. Specified treatment: therapeutic diphenylcyclopropenone sensitization with weekly scalp DPC. In its sample, this clonotype was seen a few times. Its antigen is currently unknown. Sequences were derived from whole blood, sampled in connection with sensitization to the hapten diphenylcyclopropenone (DPC). This clonotype was obtained from a woman in her thirties or forties with alopecia areata. Some clones in this sample may be carry-over from other donors' samples. The chain employs TRBV7-6 and TRBJ2-2; 7 bases map to TRBD1. CDR3 DNA sequence: TGTGCCAGCAGCCCCCTCCAGGGGGCGAACACCGGGGAGCTGTTTTTT. Its protein is CASSPLQGANTGELFF.